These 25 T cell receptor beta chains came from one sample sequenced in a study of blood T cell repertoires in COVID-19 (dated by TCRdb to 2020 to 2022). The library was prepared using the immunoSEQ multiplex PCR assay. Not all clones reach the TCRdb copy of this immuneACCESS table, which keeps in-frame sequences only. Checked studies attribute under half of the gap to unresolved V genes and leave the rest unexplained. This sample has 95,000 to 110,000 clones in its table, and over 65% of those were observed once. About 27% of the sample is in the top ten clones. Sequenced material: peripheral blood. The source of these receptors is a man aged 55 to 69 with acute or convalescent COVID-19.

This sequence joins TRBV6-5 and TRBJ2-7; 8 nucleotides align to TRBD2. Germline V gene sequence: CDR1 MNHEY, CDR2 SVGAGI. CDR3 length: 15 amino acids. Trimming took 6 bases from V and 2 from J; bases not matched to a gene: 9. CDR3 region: CASRQLAGAAYEQYF. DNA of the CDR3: TGTGCCAGCAGGCAGCTAGCGGGTGCCGCCTACGAGCAGTACTTC.

The CDR3 DNA is TGTGCCAGCAGTTTAGGCACTAACTACGAGCAGTACTTC. It specifies CASSLGTNYEQYF. The J gene is TRBJ2-7, the V gene TRBV27, with no clear D. The V and J ends lost 2 bases and 3 bases respectively, with 8 bases between them. This CDR3 region has 13 residues. The germline CDR1 and CDR2 sequences are MNHEY and SMNVEV (reference sequence).

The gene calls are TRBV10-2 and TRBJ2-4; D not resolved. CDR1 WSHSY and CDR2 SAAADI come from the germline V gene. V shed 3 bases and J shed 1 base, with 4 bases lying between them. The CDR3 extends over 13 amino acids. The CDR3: CASSEQAKNIQYF. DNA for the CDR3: TGCGCCAGCAGTGAACAGGCCAAAAACATTCAGTACTTC.

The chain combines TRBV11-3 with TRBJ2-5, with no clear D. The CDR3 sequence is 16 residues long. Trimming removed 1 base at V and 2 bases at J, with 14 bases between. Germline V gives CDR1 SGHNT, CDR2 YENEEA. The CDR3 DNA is TGTGCCAGCAGCTTAGGTTACAGCCAAGTACAAGAGACCCAGTACTTC. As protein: CASSLGYSQVQETQYF.

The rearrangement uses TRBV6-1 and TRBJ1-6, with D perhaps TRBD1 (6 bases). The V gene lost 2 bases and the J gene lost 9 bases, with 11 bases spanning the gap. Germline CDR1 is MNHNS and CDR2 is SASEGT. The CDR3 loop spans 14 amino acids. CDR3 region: CASSELTGSSPLHF. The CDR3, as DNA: TGTGCCAGCAGTGAACTAACAGGGAGTTCACCCCTCCACTTT.

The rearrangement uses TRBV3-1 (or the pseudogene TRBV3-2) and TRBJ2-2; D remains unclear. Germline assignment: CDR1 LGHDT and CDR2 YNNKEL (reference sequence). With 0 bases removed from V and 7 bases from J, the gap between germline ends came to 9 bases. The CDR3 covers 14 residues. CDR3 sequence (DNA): TGTGCCAGCAGCCAAGATTTGGCAATCGGGGAGCTGTTTTTT. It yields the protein CASSQDLAIGELFF.

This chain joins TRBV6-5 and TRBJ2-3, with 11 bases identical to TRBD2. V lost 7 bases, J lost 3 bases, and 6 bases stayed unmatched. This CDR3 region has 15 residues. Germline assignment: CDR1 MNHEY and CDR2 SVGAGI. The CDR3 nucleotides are TGTGCCAGCATCGCTAGCGGGGGGAGGACAGATACGCAGTATTTT. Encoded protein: CASIASGGRTDTQYF.

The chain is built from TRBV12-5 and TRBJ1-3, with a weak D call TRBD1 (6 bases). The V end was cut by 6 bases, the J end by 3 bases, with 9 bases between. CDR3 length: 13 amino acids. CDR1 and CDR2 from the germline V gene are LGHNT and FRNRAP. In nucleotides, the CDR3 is TGTGCTAGTGGCCGGACAGATGGAAACACCATATATTTT. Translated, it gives CASGRTDGNTIYF.

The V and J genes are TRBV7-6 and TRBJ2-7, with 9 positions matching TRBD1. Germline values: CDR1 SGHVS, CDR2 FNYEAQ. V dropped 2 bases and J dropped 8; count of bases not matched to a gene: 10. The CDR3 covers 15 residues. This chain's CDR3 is CASSLSRQGGYQQYF. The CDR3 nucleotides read TGTGCCAGCAGCTTATCGCGACAGGGGGGCTATCAGCAGTACTTC.

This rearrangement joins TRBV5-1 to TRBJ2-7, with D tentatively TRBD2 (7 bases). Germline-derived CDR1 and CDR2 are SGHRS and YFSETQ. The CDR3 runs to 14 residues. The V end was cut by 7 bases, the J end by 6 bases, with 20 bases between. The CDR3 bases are TGCGCCAGCCGGGGGGCCGACGAGTATGGCGAGCAGTACTTC. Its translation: CASRGADEYGEQYF.

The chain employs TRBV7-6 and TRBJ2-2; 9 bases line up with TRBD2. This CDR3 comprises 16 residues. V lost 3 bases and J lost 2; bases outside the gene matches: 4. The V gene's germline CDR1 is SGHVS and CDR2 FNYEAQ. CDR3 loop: CASSFTGTSNTGELFF. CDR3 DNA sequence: TGTGCCAGCAGCTTTACCGGGACTAGCAACACCGGGGAGCTGTTTTTT. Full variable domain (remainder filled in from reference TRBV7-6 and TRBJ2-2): GAGVSQSPRYKVTKRGQDVALRCDPISGHVSLYWYRQALGQGPEFLTYFNYEAQQDKSGLPNDRFSAERPEGSISTLTIQRTEQRDSAMYRCASSFTGTSNTGELFFGEGSRLTVL.

The chain's CDR3 is CASSLVMGASGIVPNEQFF. CDR3 DNA sequence: TGTGCCAGCAGCTTAGTAATGGGGGCTAGCGGGATTGTACCGAATGAGCAGTTCTTC. V usage is TRBV7-9 and J usage is TRBJ2-1, with TRBD2 matching 9 bases. The ends lost 1 base at V and 7 bases at J; junction bases unmatched: 17. The CDR3 covers 19 residues. Germline loops: CDR1 SEHNR, CDR2 FQNEAQ (reference sequence).

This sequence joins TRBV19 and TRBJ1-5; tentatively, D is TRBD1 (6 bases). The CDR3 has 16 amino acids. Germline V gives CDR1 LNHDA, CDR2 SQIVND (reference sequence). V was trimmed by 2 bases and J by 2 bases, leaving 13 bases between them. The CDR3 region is CASSISTGRGNQPQHF. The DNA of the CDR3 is TGTGCCAGTAGTATAAGCACAGGGAGAGGCAATCAGCCCCAGCATTTT.

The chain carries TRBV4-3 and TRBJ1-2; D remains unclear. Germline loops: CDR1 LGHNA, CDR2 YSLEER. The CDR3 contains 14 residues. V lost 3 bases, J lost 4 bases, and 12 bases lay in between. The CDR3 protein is CASSQSRLSYGYTF. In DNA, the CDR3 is TGCGCCAGCAGCCAGTCCAGGTTGAGCTATGGCTACACCTTC.

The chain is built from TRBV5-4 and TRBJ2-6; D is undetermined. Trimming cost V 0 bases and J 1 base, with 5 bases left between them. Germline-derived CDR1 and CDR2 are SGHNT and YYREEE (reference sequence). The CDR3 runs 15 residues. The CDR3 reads CASSLDMSGANVLTF. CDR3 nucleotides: TGTGCCAGCAGCTTGGATATGTCTGGGGCCAACGTCCTGACTTTC.

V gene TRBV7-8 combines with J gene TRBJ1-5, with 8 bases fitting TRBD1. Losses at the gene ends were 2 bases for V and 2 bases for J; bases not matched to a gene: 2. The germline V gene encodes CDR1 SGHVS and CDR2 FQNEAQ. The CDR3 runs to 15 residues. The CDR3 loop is CASSLTGQGNQPQHF. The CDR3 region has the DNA TGTGCCAGCAGCTTAACGGGACAGGGCAATCAGCCCCAGCATTTT.

CDR3 in amino acids: CASSPGQGIGYTF. CDR3 nucleotide sequence: TGTGCCAGCTCTCCCGGACAGGGGATTGGCTACACCTTC. The chain combines TRBV18 with TRBJ1-2, with 9 nucleotides matching TRBD1. The length of the CDR3 is 13 residues. Germline CDR1 and CDR2: KGHSH and LQKENI. V shed 6 bases and J 7 bases; nucleotides not matched to a gene: 6.

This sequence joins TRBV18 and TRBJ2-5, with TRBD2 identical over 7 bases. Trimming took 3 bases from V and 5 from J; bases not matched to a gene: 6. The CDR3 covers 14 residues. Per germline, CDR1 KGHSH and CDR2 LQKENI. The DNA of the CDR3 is TGTGCCAGCTCACCGGCCTCCGGGGGGGAGACCCAGTACTTC. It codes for CASSPASGGETQYF.

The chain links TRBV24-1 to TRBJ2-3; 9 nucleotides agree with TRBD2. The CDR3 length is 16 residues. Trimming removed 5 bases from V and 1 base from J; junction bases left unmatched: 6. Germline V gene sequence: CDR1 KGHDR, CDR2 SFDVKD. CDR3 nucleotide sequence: TGTGCCACCAGTGTTAGGACTAGCGCCGGCACAGATACGCAGTATTTT. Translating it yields CATSVRTSAGTDTQYF.

The CDR3 sequence: CASSSIRDREGEDGYTF. The CDR3 nucleotides read TGTGCCAGCAGTTCCATCCGAGACAGGGAAGGTGAGGATGGCTACACCTTC. The chain has TRBV11-2 and TRBJ1-2; 7 bases fit TRBD1. Germline-derived CDR1 and CDR2 are SGHAT and FQNNGV. The junction had 19 bases not matched to a gene; V was cut back by 6 bases and J by 6 bases. This CDR3 spans 17 amino acids.

CDR3 sequence reads: CASRLAGGVTDTQYF. CDR3 DNA: TGTGCCAGCAGGTTAGCGGGAGGCGTCACAGATACGCAGTATTTT. V gene TRBV6-5 combines with J gene TRBJ2-3; 10 nucleotides line up with TRBD2. V gave up 6 bases and J gave up 2 bases; unmatched junction bases: 5. CDR1 is MNHEY, CDR2 SVGAGI, per germline. CDR3 length equals 15 residues.

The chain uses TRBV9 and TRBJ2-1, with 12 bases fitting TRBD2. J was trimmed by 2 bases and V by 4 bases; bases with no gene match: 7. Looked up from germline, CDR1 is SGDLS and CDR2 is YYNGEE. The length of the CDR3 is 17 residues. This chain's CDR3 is CASSLGLAGGPYNEQFF. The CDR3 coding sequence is TGTGCCAGCAGCCTCGGTCTAGCGGGAGGGCCCTACAATGAGCAGTTCTTC.

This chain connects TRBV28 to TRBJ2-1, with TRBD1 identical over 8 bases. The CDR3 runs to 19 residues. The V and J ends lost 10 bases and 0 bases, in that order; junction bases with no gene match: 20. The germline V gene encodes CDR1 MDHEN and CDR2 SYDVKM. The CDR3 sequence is CAIVELSGGSRGSYNEQFF. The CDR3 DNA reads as TGTGCCATCGTCGAGTTGTCAGGGGGCTCTCGGGGCTCCTACAATGAGCAGTTCTTC.

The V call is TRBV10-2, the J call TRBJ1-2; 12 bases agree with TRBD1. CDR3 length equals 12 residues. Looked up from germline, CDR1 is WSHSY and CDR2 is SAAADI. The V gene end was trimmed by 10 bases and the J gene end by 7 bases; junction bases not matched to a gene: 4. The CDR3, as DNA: TGCGCCACCGGGACAGGGGGCTTTGGCTACACCTTC. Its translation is CATGTGGFGYTF.

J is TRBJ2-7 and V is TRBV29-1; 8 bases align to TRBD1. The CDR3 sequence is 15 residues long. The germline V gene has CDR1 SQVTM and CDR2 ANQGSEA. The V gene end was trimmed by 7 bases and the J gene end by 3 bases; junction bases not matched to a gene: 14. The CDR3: CSALARTGTFYEQYF. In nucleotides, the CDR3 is TGCAGCGCTCTAGCGCGGACAGGGACCTTCTACGAGCAGTACTTC.